In its sample, the clone carrying this TCR beta chain was seen a few times. Antigen specificity is unknown. The ends lost 7 bases at V and 6 bases at J; junction bases unmatched: 14. The CDR3 sequence is 15 residues long. Germline V gene lookup returns CDR1 SEHNR and CDR2 FQNEAQ (reference sequence). Each CDR3 protein gets one entry after TCRdb re-called the RT-PCR reads with MiXCR. The sample lists approximately 500,000 distinct CDR3 sequences; approximately 24% were seen once. This sample was taken from a study of response to subunit inactivated influenza vaccine. Study findings and constraints: Seasonal influenza vaccination, on each occasion, was suggested by the authors to recruit few new T cells.

The data were also submitted as part of a second study, on T cells expressing NK-cell markers. As that study records: As the method of synthesis, 5'RACE template switching with UMIs yielded TCR beta cDNA. Just one sequenced donor of eight was HCMV-seronegative, while seven were seropositive.

The sequence came from a man aged 45-60 years who received an inactivated influenza vaccine. This specimen consisted of CD4+ T cells sorted from PBMCs, obtained 11 to 12 days after vaccination. The chain employs TRBV7-9 and TRBJ1-1; 7 bases fit TRBD1. CDR3 nucleotide sequence: TGTGCCAGCATCGAGGGGAGGGGGCAATGGGCTGAAGCTTTCTTT. This codes for CASIEGRGQWAEAFF.